Below are 2 T cell receptor beta chains sequenced from a single sample in a study of blood T cell repertoires in COVID-19. Method: immunoSEQ multiplex PCR; TCRdb's copy keeps in-frame clones and lacks some. The sample holds about 15,000 clones; roughly nine tenths are singletons and the top ten take 3% to 3.5%. The specimen sequenced was peripheral blood. These TCRs come from a human donor in a cohort sampled during active COVID-19.

This clone was recorded only once. The V and J genes are TRBV5-1 and TRBJ2-2; 7 positions match TRBD2. After removal of 4 bases from V and 1 base from J, the junction contained 7 bases not matched to a gene. Germline CDR1 and CDR2: SGHRS and YFSETQ. The CDR3 length is 16 residues. CDR3: CASSQHERGNTGELFF. The CDR3 DNA is TGCGCCAGCAGCCAGCATGAGCGGGGGAACACCGGGGAGCTGTTTTTT.

The V gene is TRBV27, the J gene TRBJ1-2; TRBD1 agrees at 7 bases. Germline CDR1 reads MNHEY; CDR2 reads SMNVEV (reference sequence). The CDR3 loop spans 14 amino acids. Trimming took 6 bases from V and 4 from J; bases not matched to a gene: 8. The DNA for the CDR3 is TGTGCCAGCAGCCCGGCGGGACAGTCCTATGGCTACACCTTC. Translated: CASSPAGQSYGYTF.